The entry below describes one T cell receptor (beta chain). The antigen is undetermined. This record belongs to a study of shared clonotypes between healthy human individuals. The wider study: Each donor contributed plates that comprised three CD4 naive, three CD4 memory, two CD8 naive and one CD8 memory.

Study-level points and caveats: A handful of donors shared about 5% of their naive CD4 clonotypes.

Sequenced by immunoSEQ multiplex PCR; TCRdb stores in-frame clones only, minus some. The table includes approximately 2,000,000 clones, 85% to 95% detected once. Source material: naive CD4+ T cells from PBMCs. The subset denotes: CD45RA+ positively selected. The TCR was taken from a man between 18 and 35 years old in good health. Some clones in this sample may be carry-over from other donors' samples.

The CDR3 region is CASSLLRSRGYEKLFF. The DNA of the CDR3 is TGTGCCAGCAGTTTATTGAGAAGCAGGGGATATGAAAAACTGTTTTTT. The chain carries TRBV28 and TRBJ1-4; D perhaps matches TRBD1 (6 bases). This CDR3 comprises 16 residues. CDR1 is MDHEN, CDR2 SYDVKM, per germline. The germline V and J ends were trimmed by 1 base and 6 bases, with 15 bases remaining between them.